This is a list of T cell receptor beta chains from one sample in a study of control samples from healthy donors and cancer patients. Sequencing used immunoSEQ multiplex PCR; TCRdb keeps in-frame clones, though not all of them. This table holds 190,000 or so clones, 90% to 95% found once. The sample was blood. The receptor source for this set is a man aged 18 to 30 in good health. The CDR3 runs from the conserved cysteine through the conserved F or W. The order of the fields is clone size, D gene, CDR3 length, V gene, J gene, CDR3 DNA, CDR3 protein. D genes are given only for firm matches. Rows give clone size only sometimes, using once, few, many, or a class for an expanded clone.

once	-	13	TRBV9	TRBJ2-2	TGTGCCAGCAGCCCACCGGGGACCGGGGAGCTGTTTTTT	CASSPPGTGELFF
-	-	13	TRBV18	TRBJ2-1	TGTGCCAGCTCACCCGACACTTACAATGAGCAGTTCTTC	CASSPDTYNEQFF
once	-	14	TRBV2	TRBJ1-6	TGTGCCAGCGCCACCGACGGGGGAAATTCACCCCTCCACTTT	CASATDGGNSPLHF
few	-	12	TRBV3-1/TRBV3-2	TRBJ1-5	TGTGCCAGCAGCCAGAGCAATCAGCCCCAGCATTTT	CASSQSNQPQHF
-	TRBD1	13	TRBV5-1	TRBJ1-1	TGCGCCAGCTCAGACAGGGCGAACACTGAAGCTTTCTTT	CASSDRANTEAFF
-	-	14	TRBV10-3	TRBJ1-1	TGTGCCATCAGTGAGTCGAGCGTGAACACTGAAGCTTTCTTT	CAISESSVNTEAFF
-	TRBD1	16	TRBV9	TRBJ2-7	TGTGCCAGCAGCTTACGATCCGGGACAGGGCCCGACGAGCAGTACTTC	CASSLRSGTGPDEQYF
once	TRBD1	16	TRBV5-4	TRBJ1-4	TGTGCCAGCAGCGCAGGGGGTGTGGGAACTAATGAAAAACTGTTTTTT	CASSAGGVGTNEKLFF
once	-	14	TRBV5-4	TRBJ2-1	TGTGCCAGCAGCTTAGTGGGTTCCTACAATGAGCAGTTCTTC	CASSLVGSYNEQFF
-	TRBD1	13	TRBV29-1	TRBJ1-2	TGCAGGATCCAGGGGGGACAGGGGGATGGCTACACCTTC	CRIQGGQGDGYTF
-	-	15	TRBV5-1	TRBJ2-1	TGCGCCAGCAGCCAGAGCACCGGGGCCTACAATGAGCAGTTCTTC	CASSQSTGAYNEQFF
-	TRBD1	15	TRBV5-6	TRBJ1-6	TGTGCCAGCAGCTTGGCCCGACAGGGCAACTCACCCCTCCACTTT	CASSLARQGNSPLHF
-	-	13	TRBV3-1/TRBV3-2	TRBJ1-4	TGTGCCAGCCTGGGGGGGGCCGCCGCGAAACTGTTTTTT	CASLGGAAAKLFF
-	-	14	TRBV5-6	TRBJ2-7	TGTGCCAGCAGCTTGGTGGGGGTTGCCTACGAGCAGTACTTC	CASSLVGVAYEQYF
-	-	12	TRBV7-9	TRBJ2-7	TGTGCCAGTGTCCTGAGAGCGGACGAGCAGTACTTC	CASVLRADEQYF
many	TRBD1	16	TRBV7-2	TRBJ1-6	TGTGCCAGCAGCTTAGTGGGGACAGGGGGCAATTCACCCCTCCACTTT	CASSLVGTGGNSPLHF
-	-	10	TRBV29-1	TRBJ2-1	TGCAGCGTTGTATACAATGAGCAGTTCTTC	CSVVYNEQFF
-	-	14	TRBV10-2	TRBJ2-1	TGCGCCAGCAGTGGACAGAGCTCCTACAATGAGCAGTTCTTC	CASSGQSSYNEQFF
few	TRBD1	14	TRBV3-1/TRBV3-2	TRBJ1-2	TGTGCCAGCAGCCAAGCAGGGGGCGCCTATGGCTACACCTTC	CASSQAGGAYGYTF
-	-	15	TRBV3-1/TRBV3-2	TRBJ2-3	TGTGCCAGCAGTCTCTTGCGGGGCAGCACAGATACGCAGTATTTT	CASSLLRGSTDTQYF
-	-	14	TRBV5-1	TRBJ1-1	TGCGCCAGCACATCAGTGGTGGGAGGCACTGAAGCTTTCTTT	CASTSVVGGTEAFF
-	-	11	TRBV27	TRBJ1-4	TGTGCCAGCAGCCGCGGACAAAAACTGTTTTTT	CASSRGQKLFF
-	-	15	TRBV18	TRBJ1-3	TGTGCCAGCTCACCATCGAGGAGCTCTGGAAACACCATATATTTT	CASSPSRSSGNTIYF
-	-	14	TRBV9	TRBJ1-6	TGTGCCAGCAGCGTAGTTGGAGGCGGATCAGCCCTCCACTTT	CASSVVGGGSALHF
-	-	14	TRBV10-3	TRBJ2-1	TGTGCCATCAGTGGTAGACCCCCGGGGAATGAGCAGTTCTTC	CAISGRPPGNEQFF
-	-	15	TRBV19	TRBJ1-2	TGTGCCAGTAGCGGACCTTACAGGGACCACTATGGCTACACCTTC	CASSGPYRDHYGYTF
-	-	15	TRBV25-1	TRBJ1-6	TGTGCCAGCAGCGATGACGGATACCTTAATTCACCCCTCCACTTT	CASSDDGYLNSPLHF
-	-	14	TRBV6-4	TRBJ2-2	TGTGCCAGCAGGGAGCAGAGGGGCGCCGGGGAGCTGTTTTTT	CASREQRGAGELFF
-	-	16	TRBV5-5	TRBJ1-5	TGTGCCAGCAGCTTGTCCCTCGGGACATCTAATCAGCCCCAGCATTTT	CASSLSLGTSNQPQHF
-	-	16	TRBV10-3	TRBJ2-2	TGTGCCATCAGTGAGAACGGGGGCCTAAACACCGGGGAGCTGTTTTTT	CAISENGGLNTGELFF
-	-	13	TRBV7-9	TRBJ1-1	TGTGCCAGTACTCAGGTGGAGGGCTATGAAGCTTTCTTT	CASTQVEGYEAFF
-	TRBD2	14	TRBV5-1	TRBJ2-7	TGCGCCAGCAGCTTGGCGAGCGGGGAGTACGAGCAGTACTTC	CASSLASGEYEQYF
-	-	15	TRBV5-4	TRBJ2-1	TGTGCCAGCAGCTTGGATAGGGGGGGGTACAATGAGCAGTTCTTC	CASSLDRGGYNEQFF
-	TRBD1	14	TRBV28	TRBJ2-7	TGTGCCAGCAGTACCGACAGGGGTCCCTACGAGCAGTACTTC	CASSTDRGPYEQYF
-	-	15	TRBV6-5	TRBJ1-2	TGTGCCAGCAGCCCGAAAGGGGCTCCCGCCGGTGGCTACACCTTC	CASSPKGAPAGGYTF
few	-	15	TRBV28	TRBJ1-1	TGTGCCAGCAGCCCCCCGGACAGCATGAACACTGAAGCTTTCTTT	CASSPPDSMNTEAFF
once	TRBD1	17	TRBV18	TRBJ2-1	TGTGCCAGCTCGCGTTCACTGGGACAGGGGGACAACAATGAGCAGTTCTTC	CASSRSLGQGDNNEQFF
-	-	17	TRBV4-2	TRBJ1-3	TGTGCCAGCAGCCTTACCAGCAGGGGAGGCTCTGGAAACACCATATATTTT	CASSLTSRGGSGNTIYF
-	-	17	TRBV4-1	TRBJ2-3	TGCGCCAGCAGCCAAGTACCCCCTAGGACAGCCTCCGATACGCAGTATTTT	CASSQVPPRTASDTQYF
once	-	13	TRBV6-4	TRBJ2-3	TGTGCCAGCAGTCCCCCGGGCACAGATACGCAGTATTTT	CASSPPGTDTQYF
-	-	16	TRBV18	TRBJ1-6	TGTGCCAGCTCACCACGAATGGGGGGCGGGGATTCGCCCCTCCACTTT	CASSPRMGGGDSPLHF